Listed here is a single T cell receptor (beta chain). Time point noted: cycle 4 day 1 (C4D1), after 6 weeks of nivolumab. No patient escaped relapse after autologous stem cell transplantation, and brentuximab vedotin exposure varied. With V trimmed by 0 bases and J by 8 bases, 5 bases remained unmatched. The CDR3 has 16 amino acids. Germline CDR1 MGHRA, CDR2 YSYEKL. These data originate in a study of PD-1 blockade in classical Hodgkin lymphoma. Using immunoSEQ multiplex PCR, the repertoire was profiled, and TCRdb retains in-frame clones only, with some absent. The sample records roughly 86,000 clones, under 85% being singletons.

The receptor was derived from a human donor with classical Hodgkin lymphoma. V gene TRBV4-1 combines with J gene TRBJ1-4; 11 bases map to TRBD1. The specimen was peripheral blood mononuclear cells (PBMCs), collected before the fourth cycle of nivolumab. Written as DNA, the CDR3 is TGCGCCAGCAGCCAAGATCGCGGGACAGGGGGAGAAAAACTGTTTTTT. This codes for CASSQDRGTGGEKLFF.